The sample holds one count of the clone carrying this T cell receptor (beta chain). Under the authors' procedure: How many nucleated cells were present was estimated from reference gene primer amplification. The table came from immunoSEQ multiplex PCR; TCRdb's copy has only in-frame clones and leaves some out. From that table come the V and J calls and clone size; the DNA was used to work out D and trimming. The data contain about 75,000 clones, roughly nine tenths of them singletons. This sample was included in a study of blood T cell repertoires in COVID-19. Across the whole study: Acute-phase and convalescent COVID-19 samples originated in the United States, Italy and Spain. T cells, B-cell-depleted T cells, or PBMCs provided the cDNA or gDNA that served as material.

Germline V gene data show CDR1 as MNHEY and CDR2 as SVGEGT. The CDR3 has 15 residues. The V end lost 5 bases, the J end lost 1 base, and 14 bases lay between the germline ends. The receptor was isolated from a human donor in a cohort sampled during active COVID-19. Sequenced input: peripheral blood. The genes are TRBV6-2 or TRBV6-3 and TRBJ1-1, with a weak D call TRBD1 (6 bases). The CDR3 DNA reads TGTGCCAGCAGTCGCGCGGGGGCTACGAACACTGAAGCTTTCTTT. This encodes CASSRAGATNTEAFF.